The TCR beta chain described here comes from a study of T cells in Graves' hyperthyroidism and ophthalmopathy. This clonotype occurred many times. This CDR3 comprises 15 residues. V gave up 5 bases and J gave up 0 bases; unmatched junction bases: 5. CDR1 is SGHTA, CDR2 FQGTGA, per germline. TCR beta CDR3 sequences were amplified from RNA transcripts. HTBI primers drove first-round RT-PCR of the TCR CDR3. MiXCR, run by TCRdb on the multiplex PCR reads, gives a single entry per CDR3 protein. The sample carries about 380,000 distinct CDR3 sequences, about a fifth recorded once. The sequence was obtained from a man aged 18 to 30 with Graves' ophthalmopathy. The specimen sequenced was blood. The V and J genes are TRBV7-3 and TRBJ2-3; 7 nucleotides align to TRBD1. The CDR3 region has the DNA TGTGCCAGCAGCGCCACAGGGGACAGCACAGATACGCAGTATTTT. This translates into CASSATGDSTDTQYF.